Each of the 9 T cell receptor beta chains below was sequenced from the same sample in a study of cytomegalovirus exposure and HLA in healthy donors. The PCR had 60 Vbeta and 13 Jbeta primers. Measured with immunoSEQ multiplex PCR; TCRdb has only the in-frame clones, and not every one. The table lists 100,000 to 150,000 clones. The sequenced sample consisted of PBMCs. These receptor sequences come from a woman aged 40 to 49 in good health and CMV-seronegative.

V is TRBV10-3 and J is TRBJ1-6, with D perhaps TRBD1 (5 bases). The V end lost 4 bases, the J end lost 6 bases, and 16 bases lay between the germline ends. Germline V gene sequence: CDR1 ENHRY, CDR2 SYGVKD. CDR3 length equals 16 residues. For the CDR3, the DNA is TGTGCCATCAGTGGGCCACCGGGACTCCTTAATTCACCCCTCCACTTT. This translates into CAISGPPGLLNSPLHF.

The chain uses TRBV7-2 and TRBJ1-2, with 9 bases fitting TRBD1. The V and J ends lost 6 bases and 3 bases, in that order; junction bases with no gene match: 2. The CDR3 spans 13 residues. Germline-derived CDR1 and CDR2 are SGHTA and FQGNSA. CDR3 sequence: CASSRTGDYGYTF. The CDR3 bases are TGTGCCAGCAGTCGGACAGGGGACTATGGCTACACCTTC.

This chain connects TRBV7-9 to TRBJ1-2; D may be TRBD1 (5 bases). V was cut by 5 bases and J by 4 bases, with 20 bases left in between. This CDR3 has 16 residues. Germline V gene sequence: CDR1 SEHNR, CDR2 FQNEAQ (reference sequence). CDR3 bases: TGTGCCAGCAGCCCCTTCGGGGGGGATTTGGCCTATGGCTACACCTTC. Encoded protein: CASSPFGGDLAYGYTF.

This sequence joins TRBV27 and TRBJ1-4; D is possibly TRBD1 (5 bases). V was trimmed by 8 bases and J by 5 bases, leaving 15 bases between them. The germline gives CDR1 MNHEY, CDR2 SMNVEV (reference sequence). This CDR3 has 14 residues. The CDR3 DNA is TGTGCCAGCCGCGGTTGGGGGGACAATGAAAAACTGTTTTTT. It is translated as CASRGWGDNEKLFF.

V usage is TRBV5-1 and J usage is TRBJ2-7; 8 nucleotides align to TRBD2. Germline V CDR1 and CDR2: SGHRS, YFSETQ. With 3 bases clipped from V and 3 bases from J, the junction kept 8 bases outside the gene matches. CDR3 size: 15 residues. Here the CDR3 DNA reads TGCGCCAGCAGCTCCGGTGGAGCGGGGGACTACGAGCAGTACTTC. Its protein product is CASSSGGAGDYEQYF.

The chain carries TRBV9 and TRBJ2-1; D ambiguous. Deletions cut 4 bases from V and 10 bases from J, with 21 bases between. Germline CDR1 SGDLS, CDR2 YYNGEE. This CDR3 has 15 amino acids. The CDR3 DNA sequence: TGTGCCAGCAGCTCGTCTGGTGGCGGAGTCGCGGAGCAGTTCTTC. As protein: CASSSSGGGVAEQFF.

The chain combines TRBV28 with TRBJ1-1; D gene ambiguous. The CDR3 consists of 13 residues. The V end was cut by 3 bases, the J end by 4 bases, with 9 bases between. The germline CDR1 and CDR2 sequences are MDHEN and SYDVKM. The CDR3 DNA sequence: TGTGCCAGCAGTTTGCGGGTGAGCACTGAAGCTTTCTTT. Residues: CASSLRVSTEAFF.

Here the CDR3 reads CASSARRGNYGYTF. In DNA, the CDR3 is TGTGCCAGCAGCGCCCGGAGGGGTAACTATGGCTACACCTTC. J is TRBJ1-2 and V is TRBV5-6; tentative D call: TRBD1 (5 bases). The germline gives CDR1 SGHDT, CDR2 YYEEEE. V was trimmed by 4 bases and J by 1 base, leaving 11 bases between them. The CDR3 covers 14 residues.

The V call is TRBV4-3, the J call TRBJ2-4, with a weak D call TRBD1 (6 bases). This CDR3 has 16 residues. The germline V gene has CDR1 LGHNA and CDR2 YSLEER. The V end lost 1 base, the J end lost 1 base, and 11 bases lay between the germline ends. This chain's CDR3 is CASSQGRQGAKNIQYF. CDR3 bases: TGCGCCAGCAGCCAAGGTCGGCAGGGGGCCAAAAACATTCAGTACTTC.